The sequence of this T cell receptor (beta chain) was determined in a study of identical twins (dated by TCRdb to 2016 to 2017). A note on the overall study: TCR alpha and beta repertoires from monozygotic twins, unrelated adults of various ages and cord blood were deep-sequenced to test whether fetal clonotypes persist. To rule out contamination, replicate twin experiments were performed at different times with different library preparation protocols.

All donors were healthy Caucasians. The twin cohort consisted of three pairs of female monozygotic twins, all aged about 18 to 29 years. Positive isolation kits from Invitrogen were used to isolate the CD4+ and CD8+ T cell populations. Here V drops 3 bases and J drops 7 bases, and the junction holds 4 bases not matched to any gene. The cysteine opens and the phenylalanine closes a CDR3 of 15 amino acids. Only the CDR3 region is kept as DNA, spanning 45 bases read in frame from base 1. Reading the germline V gene gives CDR1 MGHDK and CDR2 SYGVNS. What the authors observed across the whole study: Invariant T cells such as MAIT and iNKT could partly confound zero-insertion analyses, though diverse VJ usage argued against this for most clonotypes. In beta out-of-frame sequences, excess twin sharing was weaker, because having fewer shared sequences lowered the signal-to-noise ratio. In monozygotic twins, out-of-frame TCR alpha sharing was systematically underestimated by recombination models, although the models agreed with sharing between unrelated individuals. Compared with coincidental sharing between unrelated individuals, out-of-frame TCR alpha sequences shared between twins had an excess of sequences with low generation probability. Conclusions relied on cross-sectional statistical analysis, since the same donors could not be followed over many years. Fewer insertions were carried by abundant cord blood beta clonotypes, a similar but weaker trend appeared in young adult naive repertoires, and no such trend appeared in memory repertoires.

This clonotype was observed at least ten times. Its antigen specificity is not known. No clone much larger than this one lies a single base away; base qualities are absent. The method was 5' RACE. Data came from an Illumina HiSeq 2000. A universal primer binding site was introduced by template switching, and a unique molecular identifier was present in the final cDNA, enabling accurate counting of TCR cDNA molecules. Specific primers in the conserved constant-segment region were used to synthesize first-strand cDNA for the TCR alpha and beta chains. To control for contamination, each cDNA library was double barcoded with a SMART-Mk sample barcode plus Illumina barcodes. Two successive PCR steps introduced TruSeq adapter sequences along with Illumina sample barcodes. The TCR alpha and beta cDNA libraries were sequenced on the Illumina HiSeq platform using custom primers. Under the source paper's analysis protocol: Unique molecular identifiers were extracted from raw reads with MiGEC, and CDR3 positions were determined with MiXCR. For each individual, recombination models were inferred using an EM algorithm with the repgenHMM and IGoR tools. Shared clonotype analysis was performed with the tcR package in R, normalizing sharing by the product of cloneset sizes. To study raw recombination without the effects of thymic and clonal selection, out-of-frame nonproductive sequences were analyzed. TCRdb reprocessing: public reads trimmed at Q25 with fastp, clones called with MiXCR, in-frame beta chains kept. Every CDR3 protein is listed once, alongside the most common genes and DNA of its rows. These V and J calls derive from TCRdb rather than the authors' analysis. The sample table lists hundreds of thousands of distinct CDR3 sequences, 12% of them with a count of one. 6% to 9% of the sample goes to the ten largest clones.

The sample also formed part of further work on yellow fever vaccine responses in identical twins. Per the second study: According to the authors, the vaccine-induced T cell response in identical twins seemed to be partly convergent and partly specific to each individual. Focusing on identical twins, the study followed the T cell clones that responded to the vaccine, and did so with precision.

The receptor was isolated from a woman aged 18-29 years in good health. Sequencing was performed on CD8+ T cells sorted from blood. The rearranged segments are TRBV25-1 and TRBJ2-1; 12 bases in the junction line up with TRBD2. Read as DNA, the sequence is TGTGCCAGCAGTGAGACTAGCGGGAGACTGAATGAGCAGTTCTTC. Its translation is CASSETSGRLNEQFF.